The entry below gives a single T cell receptor beta chain sequence along with its context. This specimen belongs to a study of blood T cell repertoires in COVID-19. Study-wide context: Spain, Italy and the United States supplied samples that represented acute and convalescent COVID-19.

This CDR3 contains 14 residues. The junction had 4 bases not matched to a gene; V was cut back by 6 bases and J by 6 bases. Germline CDR1 reads SNHLY; CDR2 reads FYNNEI. Per the original data handling: Reference gene primer amplification yielded estimated nucleated cell counts. This table comes from immunoSEQ multiplex PCR, and its TCRdb copy is limited to in-frame clones, with some not included. For V, J and clone size, that table is used; D and trimming come from the DNA. The sample lists about 210,000 clones, about nine tenths seen once, with 10% to 13% in the top ten. The participants were between roughly 18 and 100 years old and came from fewer than 25 US areas. Categorization into cohorts depended on clinical history that participants reported.

The TCR sequence derives from a man aged 18-30 years with acute COVID-19. V gene TRBV2 combines with J gene TRBJ2-3; TRBD1 matches 12 bases. The sample taken for sequencing was PBMCs or T cells enriched from blood (not recorded which). The CDR3 coding sequence is TGTGCCAGCAGACCGGGACAGGGGGCCGATACGCAGTATTTT. Translation: CASRPGQGADTQYF.